One and the same sample provided the 27 T cell receptor beta chains below, sequenced in a study of identical twins (dated by TCRdb to between 2015 and 2016). The library was built by means of 5' RACE. The listed sequencing device is Illumina HiSeq 2000. The raw public reads went through TCRdb reprocessing: fastp at Q25, MiXCR clone calling, in-frame beta chains kept. A single entry per CDR3 protein holds the most common genes and DNA from its merged rows. The sample table holds 1.5 million to 2 million distinct CDR3 sequences, of which less than 35% were seen once. The ten largest clones represent about 0.25% of the sample. Sample: cord blood. These TCRs come from a newborn girl in good health.

This clonotype was seen a handful of times. This rearrangement joins TRBV2 to TRBJ1-5; possible D gene TRBD1, 5 bases. CDR3 size: 14 residues. V was clipped by 10 bases and J by 1 base, with 14 bases between them. Germline CDR1 is SNHLY and CDR2 is FYNNEI. Here the CDR3 reads CATRDGGSNQPQHF. CDR3 DNA sequence: TGTGCCACCCGGGACGGAGGGAGCAATCAGCCCCAGCATTTT.

There are a few counts of this clonotype. V usage is TRBV29-1 and J usage is TRBJ1-1, with D possibly TRBD1 on 6 matching bases. This CDR3 is 14 amino acids long. The germline CDR1 and CDR2 sequences are SQVTM and ANQGSEA. Trimming removed 7 bases from V and 1 base from J, with 16 bases in between. The CDR3 protein is CSGILTGRNTEAFF. CDR3 nucleotide sequence: TGCAGCGGGATACTCACAGGGAGGAACACTGAAGCTTTCTTT. The whole variable domain, remainder taken from reference TRBV29-1 and TRBJ1-1, is SAVISQKPSRDICQRGTSLTIQCQVDSQVTMMFWYRQQPGQSLTLIATANQGSEATYESGFVIDKFPISRPNLTFSTLTVSNMSPEDSSIYLCSGILTGRNTEAFFGQGTRLTVV.

The V and J genes are TRBV7-2 and TRBJ2-3; TRBD2 is a possible D gene (5 bases). The CDR3 runs 14 residues. Germline CDR1 SGHTA, CDR2 FQGNSA. V was clipped by 6 bases and J by 1 base, with 11 bases between them. This chain's CDR3 is CASRRARGTDTQYF. CDR3 sequence (DNA): TGTGCCAGCAGACGAGCGCGGGGCACAGATACGCAGTATTTT.

The rearrangement joins TRBV27 to TRBJ2-5, with TRBD1 matching over 9 bases. This CDR3 is 14 amino acids long. Germline V lookup: CDR1 MNHEY, CDR2 SMNVEV (reference sequence). The trim removed 5 bases at V and 1 base at J, leaving 2 bases unmatched. The CDR3 DNA sequence: TGTGCCAGCAGTGACAGGGGGAGCCAAGAGACCCAGTACTTC. It is translated as CASSDRGSQETQYF.

The chain couples TRBV20-1 to TRBJ1-4; D is possibly TRBD1 (6 bases). Germline loops: CDR1 DFQATT, CDR2 SNEGSKA (reference sequence). Trimming left V 6 bases short and J 4 bases short, with 12 bases between. The CDR3 runs 13 residues. CDR3 region: CSAQDRLNEKLFF. CDR3 DNA sequence: TGCAGTGCCCAAGACAGGCTTAATGAAAAACTGTTTTTT.

The chain combines TRBV5-1 with TRBJ1-5; D is unresolved. Germline assignment: CDR1 SGHRS and CDR2 YFSETQ. The CDR3 is made up of 12 amino acids. V gave up 4 bases and J gave up 7 bases, with 9 bases separating them. The CDR3 nucleotides read TGCGCCAGCAGCCCGGATGGGCAGCCCCAGCATTTT. Amino acid sequence: CASSPDGQPQHF.

The chain recombines TRBV27 with TRBJ2-1, with D unclear. This CDR3 is 11 amino acids long. Germline values: CDR1 MNHEY, CDR2 SMNVEV (reference sequence). Between the trimmed V and J ends, which lost 6 bases and 10 bases, there was a span of 10 bases. CDR3 in DNA: TGTGCCAGCAGCTGGGCCGGAGAGCAGTTCTTC. It translates to CASSWAGEQFF.

There are many counts of this clonotype. This CDR3 reads CASSFRLSTEAFF. The CDR3 DNA sequence: TGCGCCAGCAGCTTCCGGTTGAGCACTGAAGCTTTCTTT. V gene TRBV4-1 combines with J gene TRBJ1-1; D unclear. The germline CDR1 and CDR2 sequences are MGHRA and YSYEKL. The V and J ends lost 5 bases and 4 bases respectively, with 11 bases between them. The CDR3 contains 13 residues.

This chain connects TRBV28 to TRBJ1-1; D is perhaps TRBD1 (6 bases). CDR3 length: 12 amino acids. With 11 bases removed from V and 5 bases from J, the gap between germline ends came to 15 bases. From germline, CDR1 is MDHEN and CDR2 SYDVKM. CDR3 sequence (DNA): TGTGCCGGAGGGGGTAGGGGAACTGAAGCTTTCTTT. Translating it yields CAGGGRGTEAFF.

This clonotype has a handful of counts. The V gene is TRBV4-2, the J gene TRBJ2-7; possibly TRBD2 for D (5 bases). V was pared by 0 bases and J by 0 bases, with 12 bases between. CDR3 length equals 16 residues. Germline CDR1 and CDR2: LGHNA and YNFKEQ. The CDR3, as DNA: TGTGCCAGCAGCCAAGACCCCGGACTGAACTCCTACGAGCAGTACTTC. Translating gives CASSQDPGLNSYEQYF.

The chain combines TRBV7-2 with TRBJ2-7, with TRBD2 matching 12 bases. V shed 1 base, J shed 3 bases, and the junction held 4 bases outside the gene matches. The CDR3 is 16 amino acids. The V gene's germline CDR1 is SGHTA and CDR2 FQGNSA. CDR3 DNA sequence: TGTGCCAGCAGCTTAGGACTAGCGGGAGTGTACTACGAGCAGTACTTC. Residues: CASSLGLAGVYYEQYF.

This clonotype was detected only once. A clone one base away is much larger, so this may be a read error. The chain employs TRBV9 and TRBJ2-3; D unresolved. Germline V gene lookup returns CDR1 SGDLS and CDR2 YYNGEE. The CDR3 loop spans 13 amino acids. The V and J ends lost 3 bases and 4 bases respectively, with 9 bases between them. This CDR3 reads CASSAQNADTQYF. The CDR3 DNA is TGTGCCAGCAGCGCCCAAAACGCAGATACGCAGTATTTT.

V usage is TRBV12-3 or TRBV12-4 and J usage is TRBJ2-7; 7 nucleotides match TRBD1. The CDR3 has 15 residues. Trimming cost V 4 bases and J 7 bases; bases outside gene matches: 13. The CDR3 nucleotides are TGTGCCAGCAGTTCTGAAGCGACAGGGTTGTGGGAGCAGTACTTC. Translated: CASSSEATGLWEQYF.

The chain couples TRBV6-5 to TRBJ2-1; D possibly corresponds to TRBD2 (5 bases). V was pared by 2 bases and J by 3 bases, with 11 bases between. Germline V gene sequence: CDR1 MNHEY, CDR2 SVGAGI. This CDR3 has 15 residues. CDR3 nucleotide sequence: TGTGCCAGCAGTTACAAATGGGGAGTCTACAATGAGCAGTTCTTC. This codes for CASSYKWGVYNEQFF.

DNA for the CDR3: TGCAGTGCTAGGGTGGTAGCTGGAGATACGCAGTATTTT. Its translation is CSARVVAGDTQYF. V is TRBV20-1 and J is TRBJ2-3; no firm D call. From germline, CDR1 is DFQATT and CDR2 SNEGSKA (reference sequence). V lost 3 bases and J 5 bases, leaving 12 bases between the germline ends. This CDR3 is 13 amino acids long.

The chain employs TRBV28 and TRBJ2-3; 7 bases map to TRBD1. J was trimmed by 2 bases and V by 8 bases; bases with no gene match: 4. Germline CDR1 reads MDHEN; CDR2 reads SYDVKM. The CDR3 loop spans 13 amino acids. The CDR3 region is CASLGQTTDTQYF. The CDR3 DNA is TGTGCCAGCCTGGGACAGACCACAGATACGCAGTATTTT.

This clonotype has more than one count but fewer than ten. The rearrangement links TRBV5-1 to TRBJ2-7, with a possible D match to TRBD2 (5 bases). The germline V and J ends were trimmed by 4 bases and 2 bases, with 13 bases remaining between them. This CDR3 has 14 residues. Germline-derived CDR1 and CDR2 are SGHRS and YFSETQ. CDR3 loop: CASSPPTIPYEQYF. The CDR3 nucleotides read TGCGCCAGCAGCCCGCCGACTATCCCCTACGAGCAGTACTTC.

The rearrangement links TRBV4-1 to TRBJ2-2, with a tentative D call TRBD2 (5 bases). The germline CDR1 and CDR2 sequences are MGHRA and YSYEKL. V gave up 1 base and J gave up 5 bases, with 17 bases separating them. CDR3 size: 17 residues. The CDR3 DNA is TGCGCCAGCAGCCAAGTGCCCGGGGTTCTGGGGACCGGGGAGCTGTTTTTT. This encodes CASSQVPGVLGTGELFF.

The chain has TRBV5-6 and TRBJ1-2; D is perhaps TRBD1 (6 bases). The CDR3 spans 12 residues. The germline V and J ends were trimmed by 9 bases and 7 bases, with 16 bases remaining between them. CDR1 and CDR2 from the germline V gene are SGHDT and YYEEEE. This chain's CDR3 is CAIGAGESGYTF. CDR3 nucleotide sequence: TGTGCCATAGGGGCAGGGGAGAGTGGCTACACCTTC.

J is TRBJ2-1 and V is TRBV14, with TRBD2 identical over 11 bases. The J call may be wrong; the DNA end is better matched by TRBJ2-7. The CDR3 has 15 amino acids. Germline CDR1 reads SGHDN; CDR2 reads FVKESK. CDR3: CASNRLAGTYNEQYF. In nucleotides, the CDR3 is TGTGCCAGCAACCGACTAGCGGGAACCTACAATGAGCAGTACTTC.

The chain combines TRBV7-8 with TRBJ2-3; either TRBD1 or TRBD2 may supply D (6 bases each). Looked up from germline, CDR1 is SGHVS and CDR2 is FQNEAQ. CDR3 length equals 16 residues. The V gene lost 5 bases and the J gene lost 6 bases, with 21 bases spanning the gap. The CDR3: CASSPPRGAKADTQYF. Written as DNA, the CDR3 is TGTGCCAGCAGCCCCCCTAGGGGGGCAAAAGCGGATACGCAGTATTTT.

This clonotype has at least ten counts. In nucleotides, the CDR3 is TGTGCCAGCAGTTTGGCGGCGGGAGGTTCCTACGAGCAGTACTTC. Its translation is CASSLAAGGSYEQYF. The V call is TRBV7-2, the J call TRBJ2-7, with TRBD2 identical over 8 bases. Germline trimming cut 6 bases from V and 1 base from J; bases unmatched to any gene: 8. Looked up from germline, CDR1 is SGHTA and CDR2 is FQGNSA. CDR3 length: 15 residues.

V usage is TRBV4-1 and J usage is TRBJ1-4, with TRBD1 as a possible D gene (5 bases). Germline CDR1 is MGHRA and CDR2 is YSYEKL. Trimming pared 2 bases from V and 10 bases from J, leaving 17 bases between. The CDR3 is 15 residues long. Here the CDR3 reads CASSQSKGLSGKLFF. The CDR3 coding sequence is TGCGCCAGCAGCCAAAGTAAGGGGCTCAGTGGAAAACTGTTTTTT.

The sample holds a few counts of this clonotype. V usage is TRBV19 and J usage is TRBJ1-5; 9 bases fit TRBD1. CDR3 length equals 15 residues. With V trimmed by 8 bases and J by 3 bases, 8 bases remained unmatched. Germline V gene sequence: CDR1 LNHDA, CDR2 SQIVND (reference sequence). Written as DNA, the CDR3 is TGTGCCAGTTTGGCCGGGACAGGGATCAATCAGCCCCAGCATTTT. This gives the protein CASLAGTGINQPQHF.

The rearrangement links TRBV5-1 to TRBJ2-7; D remains ambiguous. Looked up from germline, CDR1 is SGHRS and CDR2 is YFSETQ. With 2 bases removed from V and 0 bases from J, the gap between germline ends came to 12 bases. The CDR3 is made up of 15 amino acids. This CDR3 is CASSFARPSSYEQYF. DNA for the CDR3: TGCGCCAGCAGCTTTGCGCGCCCTAGCTCCTACGAGCAGTACTTC.

The chain links TRBV4-2 to TRBJ2-7; 11 positions match TRBD2. Per the germline V gene, CDR1 is LGHNA and CDR2 is YNFKEQ. The CDR3 length is 15 residues. The ends lost 3 bases at V and 2 bases at J; junction bases unmatched: 3. The CDR3 region is CASSHATSGTYEQYF. CDR3 bases: TGTGCCAGCAGCCATGCGACTAGCGGGACCTACGAGCAGTACTTC.

In its sample, this clonotype was seen a few times. The V call is TRBV24-1, the J call TRBJ2-3; no definite D call. The CDR3 totals 12 residues. V dropped 3 bases and J dropped 10 bases, with 10 bases sitting between them. Germline CDR1 reads KGHDR; CDR2 reads SFDVKD. CDR3 protein: CATSDSQRPQYF. CDR3 nucleotide sequence: TGTGCCACCAGTGATAGCCAGCGACCGCAGTATTTT.